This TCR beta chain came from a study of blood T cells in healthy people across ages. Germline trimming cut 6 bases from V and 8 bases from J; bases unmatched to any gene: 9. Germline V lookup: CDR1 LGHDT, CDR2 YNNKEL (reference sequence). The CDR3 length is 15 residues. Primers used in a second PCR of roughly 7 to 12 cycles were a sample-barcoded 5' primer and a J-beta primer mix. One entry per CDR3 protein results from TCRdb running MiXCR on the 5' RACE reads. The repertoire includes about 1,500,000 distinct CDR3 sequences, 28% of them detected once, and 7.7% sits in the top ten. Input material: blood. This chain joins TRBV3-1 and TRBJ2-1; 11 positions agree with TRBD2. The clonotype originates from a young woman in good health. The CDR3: CASSRSGRALHEQFF. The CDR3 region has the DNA TGTGCCAGCAGTCGTAGCGGGAGGGCCCTCCATGAGCAGTTCTTC.